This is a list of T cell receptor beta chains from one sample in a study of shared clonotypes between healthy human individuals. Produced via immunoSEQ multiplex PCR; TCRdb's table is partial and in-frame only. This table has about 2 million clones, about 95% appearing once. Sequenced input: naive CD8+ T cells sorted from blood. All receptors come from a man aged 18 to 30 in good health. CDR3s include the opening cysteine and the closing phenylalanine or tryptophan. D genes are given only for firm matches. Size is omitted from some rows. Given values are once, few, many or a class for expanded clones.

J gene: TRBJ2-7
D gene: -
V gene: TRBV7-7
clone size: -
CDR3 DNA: TGTGCTAGCAGCTTAGCACAGGGCCACGAGCAGTACTTC
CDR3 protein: CASSLAQGHEQYF

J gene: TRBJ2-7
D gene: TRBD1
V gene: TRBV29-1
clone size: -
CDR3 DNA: TGCAGCGTTGAAGAGGACAGGGACTACGAGCAGTACTTC
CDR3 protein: CSVEEDRDYEQYF

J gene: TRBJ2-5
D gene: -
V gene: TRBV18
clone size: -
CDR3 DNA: TGTGCCAGCTCACCACCGGATTACCAAGAGACCCAGTACTTC
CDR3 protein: CASSPPDYQETQYF

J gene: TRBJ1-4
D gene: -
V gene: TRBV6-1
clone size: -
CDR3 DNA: TGTGCCAGCACCCTCGGGCCAACTAATGAAAAACTGTTTTTT
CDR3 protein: CASTLGPTNEKLFF

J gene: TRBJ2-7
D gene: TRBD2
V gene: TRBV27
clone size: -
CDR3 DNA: TGTGCCAGCAGTATTACGGCGGGAGAGGTCCTCTACGAGCAGTACTTC
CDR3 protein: CASSITAGEVLYEQYF

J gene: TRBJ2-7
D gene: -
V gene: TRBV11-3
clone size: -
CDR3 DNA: TGTGCCAGCAGCTTAGCCCCAGGGTACGAGCAGTACTTC
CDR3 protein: CASSLAPGYEQYF

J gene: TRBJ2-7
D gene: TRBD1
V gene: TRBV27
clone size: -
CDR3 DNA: TGTGCCAGCAGTTTATCAGGGGGCGAGTACTACGAGCAGTACTTC
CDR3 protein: CASSLSGGEYYEQYF

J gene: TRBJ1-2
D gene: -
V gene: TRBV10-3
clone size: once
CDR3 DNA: TGTGCCATCAGTGACCTGGACAGAAACTATGGCTACACCTTC
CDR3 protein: CAISDLDRNYGYTF

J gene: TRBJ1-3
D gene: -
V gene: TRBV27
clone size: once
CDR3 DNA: TGTGCCAGCGGGAGTTCCGGAAACACCATATATTTT
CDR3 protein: CASGSSGNTIYF

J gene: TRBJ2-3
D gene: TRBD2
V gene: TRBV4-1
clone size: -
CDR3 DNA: TGCGCCAGCAGCCAAGATAGGTCGCGGGAGAGCACAGATACGCAGTATTTT
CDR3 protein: CASSQDRSRESTDTQYF

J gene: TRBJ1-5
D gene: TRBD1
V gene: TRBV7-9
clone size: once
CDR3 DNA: TGTGCCAGCAGCCCGTCCGGGACAGGGCCACATCAGCCCCAGCATTTT
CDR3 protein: CASSPSGTGPHQPQHF

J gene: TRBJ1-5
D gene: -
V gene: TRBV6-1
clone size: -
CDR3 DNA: TGTGCCAGCAGTGAAGCCAGTTGGATAGGCAATCAGCCCCAGCATTTT
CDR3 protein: CASSEASWIGNQPQHF

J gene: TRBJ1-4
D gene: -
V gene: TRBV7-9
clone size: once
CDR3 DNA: TGTGCCAGCAGCTTAGAGAGAGCAACTAATGAAAAACTGTTTTTT
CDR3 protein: CASSLERATNEKLFF

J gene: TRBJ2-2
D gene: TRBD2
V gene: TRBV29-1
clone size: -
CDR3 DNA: TGCAGCGTTGAAATAGCGGGAGGGAACACCGGGGAGCTGTTTTTT
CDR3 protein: CSVEIAGGNTGELFF

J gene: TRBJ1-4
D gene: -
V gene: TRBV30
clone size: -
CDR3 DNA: TGTGCCTGGAGTTTGACAGCAACTAATGAAAAACTGTTTTTT
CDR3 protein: CAWSLTATNEKLFF

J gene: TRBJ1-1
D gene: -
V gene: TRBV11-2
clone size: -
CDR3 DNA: TGTGCCAGCAGCTTAGATAATTCGCCTGAAGCTTTCTTT
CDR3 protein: CASSLDNSPEAFF

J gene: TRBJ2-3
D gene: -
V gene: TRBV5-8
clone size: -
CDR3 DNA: TGTGCCAGCAGTTATTTTCAGGGTTACCAGGGCACAGATACGCAGTATTTT
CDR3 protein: CASSYFQGYQGTDTQYF

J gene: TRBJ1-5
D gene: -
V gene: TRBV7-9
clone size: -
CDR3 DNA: TGTGCCAGCAGCTTAGCGGGGGAATACAGCAATCAGCCCCAGCATTTT
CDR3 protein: CASSLAGEYSNQPQHF

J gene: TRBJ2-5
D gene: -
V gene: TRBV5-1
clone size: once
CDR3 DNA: TGCGCCAGCAGCTTTGACCAAGAGACCCAGTACTTC
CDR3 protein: CASSFDQETQYF

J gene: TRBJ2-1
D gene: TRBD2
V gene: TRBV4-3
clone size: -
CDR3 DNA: TGCGCCAGCAGCCACACCCTAGCGGGGAGACCAGATGAGCAGTTCTTC
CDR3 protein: CASSHTLAGRPDEQFF

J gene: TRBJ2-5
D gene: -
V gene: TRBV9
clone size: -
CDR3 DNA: TGTGCCAGCAGCGTAGGCTGGGGACCGGTCTACCAAGAGACCCAGTACTTC
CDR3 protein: CASSVGWGPVYQETQYF

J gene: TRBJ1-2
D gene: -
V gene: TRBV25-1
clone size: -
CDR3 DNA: TGTGCCAGCAGTGAATTCGGAGGTCTGAGCTATGGCTACACCTTC
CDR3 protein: CASSEFGGLSYGYTF

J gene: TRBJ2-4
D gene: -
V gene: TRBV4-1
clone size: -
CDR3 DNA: TGCGCCAGCAGCCAAGATCAGCAGGGCCAGGGAGACATTCAGTACTTC
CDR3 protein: CASSQDQQGQGDIQYF

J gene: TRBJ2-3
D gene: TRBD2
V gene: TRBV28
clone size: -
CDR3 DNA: TGTGCCAGCAGTTTACCCCTGACTAGCGGTCGGGATACGCAGTATTTT
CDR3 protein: CASSLPLTSGRDTQYF

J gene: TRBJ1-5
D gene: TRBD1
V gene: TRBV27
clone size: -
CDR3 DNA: TGTGCCAGCAGAGCCCGGGACAGAAATAGCAATCAGCCCCAGCATTTT
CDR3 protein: CASRARDRNSNQPQHF

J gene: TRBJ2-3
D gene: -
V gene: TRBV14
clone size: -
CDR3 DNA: TGTGCCAGCAGCCAACTCAGCGGTTGGACAGATACGCAGTATTTT
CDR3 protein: CASSQLSGWTDTQYF

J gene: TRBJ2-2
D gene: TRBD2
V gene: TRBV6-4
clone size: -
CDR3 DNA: TGTGCCAGCAGTGACGAAGCGGGAACGAACACCGGGGAGCTGTTTTTT
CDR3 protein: CASSDEAGTNTGELFF

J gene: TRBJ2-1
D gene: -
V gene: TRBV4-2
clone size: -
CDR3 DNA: TGTGCCAGCAGCCAAGGCGCGGGGAATGAGCAGTTCTTC
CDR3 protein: CASSQGAGNEQFF

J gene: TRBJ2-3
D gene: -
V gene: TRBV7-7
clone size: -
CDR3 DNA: TGTGCTAGCAGCTTAAGGGGGGCCCCCACAGATACGCAGTATTTT
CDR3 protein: CASSLRGAPTDTQYF

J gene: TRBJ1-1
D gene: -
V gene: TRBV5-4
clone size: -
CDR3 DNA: TGTGCCAGCAGCTTAACAGGGTCCCTCGAAGCTTTCTTT
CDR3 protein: CASSLTGSLEAFF

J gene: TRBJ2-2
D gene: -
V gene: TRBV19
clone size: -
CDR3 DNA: TGTGCCAGTAGTAGCATCGATTTCACCGGGGAGCTGTTTTTT
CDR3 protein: CASSSIDFTGELFF

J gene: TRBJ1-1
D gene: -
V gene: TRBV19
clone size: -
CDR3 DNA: TGTGCCAGTAGCCAAAGGTTTGAAGCTTTCTTT
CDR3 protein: CASSQRFEAFF

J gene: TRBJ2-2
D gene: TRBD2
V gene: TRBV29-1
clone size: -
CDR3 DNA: TGCAGCGTTCACCTCTTTAGCGGGGGACACTCGGAGACCGGGGAGCTGTTTTTT
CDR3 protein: CSVHLFSGGHSETGELFF

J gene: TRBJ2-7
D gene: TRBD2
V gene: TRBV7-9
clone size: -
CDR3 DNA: TGTGCCAGCAGCCCAGTCGGGAGGGCCTCCTACGAGCAGTACTTC
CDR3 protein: CASSPVGRASYEQYF

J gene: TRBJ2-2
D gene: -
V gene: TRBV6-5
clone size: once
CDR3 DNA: TGTGCCAGCAGTTACTCGAGGGGTTCCGGGGAGCTGTTTTTT
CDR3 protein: CASSYSRGSGELFF

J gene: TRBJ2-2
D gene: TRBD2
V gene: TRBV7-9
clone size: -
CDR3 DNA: TGTGCCGTTCCGGGACTAGCGGGACCCACCGGGGAGCTGTTTTTT
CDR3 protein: CAVPGLAGPTGELFF

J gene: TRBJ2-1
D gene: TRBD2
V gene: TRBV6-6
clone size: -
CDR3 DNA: TGTGCCAGCAGTTACAATGGTGTGGGCGGGAGTGAGTTCTTC
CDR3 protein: CASSYNGVGGSEFF

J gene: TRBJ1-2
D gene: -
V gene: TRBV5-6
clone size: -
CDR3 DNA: TGTGCCAGCAGCTTGCTGAGAAACTATGGCTACACCTTC
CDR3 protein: CASSLLRNYGYTF

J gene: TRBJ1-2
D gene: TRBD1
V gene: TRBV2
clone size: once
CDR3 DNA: TGTGCCAGCAGCCCCGGACAGGACCCCTATGGCTACACCTTC
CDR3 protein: CASSPGQDPYGYTF

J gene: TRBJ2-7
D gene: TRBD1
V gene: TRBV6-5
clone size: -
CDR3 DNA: TGTGCCAGCAGAAGTCGACAGGGAAGCTCCTACGAGCAGTACTTC
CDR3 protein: CASRSRQGSSYEQYF

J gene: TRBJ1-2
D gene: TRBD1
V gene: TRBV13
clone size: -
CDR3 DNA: TGTGCCAGCAGCTATGGGACAGTTAACTATGGCTACACCTTC
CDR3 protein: CASSYGTVNYGYTF

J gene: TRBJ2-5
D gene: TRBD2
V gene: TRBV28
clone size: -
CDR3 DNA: TGTGCCAGCAGTTTCTGGGAGGGCCAGTACTTC
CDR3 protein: CASSFWEGQYF

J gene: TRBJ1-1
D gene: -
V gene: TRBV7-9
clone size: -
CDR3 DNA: TGTGCCAGCAGCTTAGCGCAGCCAAACACTGAAGCTTTCTTT
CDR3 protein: CASSLAQPNTEAFF

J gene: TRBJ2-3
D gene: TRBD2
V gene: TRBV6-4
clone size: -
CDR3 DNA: TGTGCCAGCAGTGAGTCCCCTAGGCGGGGGGCGACAGATACGCAGTATTTT
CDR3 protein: CASSESPRRGATDTQYF

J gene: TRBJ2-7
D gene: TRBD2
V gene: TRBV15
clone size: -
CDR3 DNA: TGTGCCACCAGCAGGACTAGCGGGGACGAGCAGTACTTC
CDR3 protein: CATSRTSGDEQYF

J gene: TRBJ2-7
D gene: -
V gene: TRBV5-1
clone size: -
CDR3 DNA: TGCGCCAGCAGCGCATTGCTAGCCGGAGCTCACGAGCAGTACTTC
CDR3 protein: CASSALLAGAHEQYF

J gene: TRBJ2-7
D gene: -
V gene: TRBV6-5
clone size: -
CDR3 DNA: TGTGCCAGCAGTTACTCGAGGGACACGGCCTACGAGCAGTACTTC
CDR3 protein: CASSYSRDTAYEQYF

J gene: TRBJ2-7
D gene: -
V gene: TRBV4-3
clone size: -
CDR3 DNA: TGCGCCAGCAGCCAAGAAGGCGGATACTCCTACGAGCAGTACTTC
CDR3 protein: CASSQEGGYSYEQYF

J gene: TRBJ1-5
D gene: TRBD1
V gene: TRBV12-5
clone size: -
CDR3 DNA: TGTGCTAGTGGTTTGGGGACAGGGGATAATCAGCCCCAGCATTTT
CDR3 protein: CASGLGTGDNQPQHF

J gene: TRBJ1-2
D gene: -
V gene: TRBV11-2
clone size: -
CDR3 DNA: TGTGCCAGCAGCAGGTGGGCGGGTGATCCCTATGGCTACACCTTC
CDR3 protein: CASSRWAGDPYGYTF

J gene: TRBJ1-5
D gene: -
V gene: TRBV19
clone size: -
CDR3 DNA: TGTGCCAGTAGTATTATAGTCCTGAACCCCAATCAGCCCCAGCATTTT
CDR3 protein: CASSIIVLNPNQPQHF

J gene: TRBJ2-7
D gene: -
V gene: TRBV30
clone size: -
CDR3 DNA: TGTGCCTGGAGTGTATGGACAGAAGTCGACGAGCAGTACTTC
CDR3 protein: CAWSVWTEVDEQYF

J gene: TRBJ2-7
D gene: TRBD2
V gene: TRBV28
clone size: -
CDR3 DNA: TGTGCCAGCAGCTCCCCCCGGGAGGCTAGTGCCTACGAGCAGTACTTC
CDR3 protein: CASSSPREASAYEQYF

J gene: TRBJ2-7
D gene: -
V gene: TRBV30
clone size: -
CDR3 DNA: TGTGCCTGGAGCGAAGAAGGAAGCGAGCAGTACTTC
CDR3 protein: CAWSEEGSEQYF

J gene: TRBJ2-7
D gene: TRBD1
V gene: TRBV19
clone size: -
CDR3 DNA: TGTGCCAGTAGTGTCCGATCCGGGACAGTATACGAGCAGTACTTC
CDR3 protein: CASSVRSGTVYEQYF

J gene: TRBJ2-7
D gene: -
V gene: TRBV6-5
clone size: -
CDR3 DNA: TGTGCCAGCAGCGCCGGACAGCCTTACGAGCAGTACTTC
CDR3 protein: CASSAGQPYEQYF

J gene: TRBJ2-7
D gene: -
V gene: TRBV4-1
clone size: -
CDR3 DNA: TGCGCCAGCAGCCAAGTCGGGCCTTACGAGCAGTACTTC
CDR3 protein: CASSQVGPYEQYF

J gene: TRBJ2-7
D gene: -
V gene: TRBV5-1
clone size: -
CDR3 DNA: TGCGCCAGCAGCTTCACGACAACTTTTCTGACGGCTACTATCTACGAGCAGTACTTC
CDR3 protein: CASSFTTTFLTATIYEQYF

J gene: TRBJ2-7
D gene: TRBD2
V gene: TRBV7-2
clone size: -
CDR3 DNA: TGTGCCAGCAGCAAACTAGCGGGAGGGCTATTGAACGAGCAGTACTTC
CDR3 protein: CASSKLAGGLLNEQYF

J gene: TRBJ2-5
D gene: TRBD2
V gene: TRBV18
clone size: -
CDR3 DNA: TGTGCCAGCTCGACATCAGAACTAGCGGACCAAGAGACCCAGTACTTC
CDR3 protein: CASSTSELADQETQYF